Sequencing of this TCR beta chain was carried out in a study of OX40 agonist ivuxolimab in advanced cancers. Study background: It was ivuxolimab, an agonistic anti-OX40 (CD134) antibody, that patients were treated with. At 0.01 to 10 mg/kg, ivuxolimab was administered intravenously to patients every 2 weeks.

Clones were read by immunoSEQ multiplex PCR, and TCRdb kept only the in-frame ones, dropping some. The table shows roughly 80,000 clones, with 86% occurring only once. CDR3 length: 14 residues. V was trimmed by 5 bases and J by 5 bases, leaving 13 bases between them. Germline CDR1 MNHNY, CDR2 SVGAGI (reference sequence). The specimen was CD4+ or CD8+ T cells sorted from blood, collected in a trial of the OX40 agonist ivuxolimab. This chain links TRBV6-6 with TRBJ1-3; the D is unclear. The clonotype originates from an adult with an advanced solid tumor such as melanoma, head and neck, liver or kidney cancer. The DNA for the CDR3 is TGTGCCAGCAGTCCCCGCGGGCAGAGAAACACCATATATTTT. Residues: CASSPRGQRNTIYF.